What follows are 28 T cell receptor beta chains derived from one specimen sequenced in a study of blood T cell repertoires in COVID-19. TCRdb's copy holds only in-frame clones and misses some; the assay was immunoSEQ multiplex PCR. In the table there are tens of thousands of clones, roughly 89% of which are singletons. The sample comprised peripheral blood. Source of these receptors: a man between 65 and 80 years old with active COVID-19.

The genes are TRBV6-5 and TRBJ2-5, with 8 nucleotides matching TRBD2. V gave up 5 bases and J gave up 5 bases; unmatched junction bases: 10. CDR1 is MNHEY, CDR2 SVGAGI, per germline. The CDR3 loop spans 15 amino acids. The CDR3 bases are TGTGCCAGCAGTCCTCTTGGACTAGCATCCGAGACCCAGTACTTC. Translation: CASSPLGLASETQYF.

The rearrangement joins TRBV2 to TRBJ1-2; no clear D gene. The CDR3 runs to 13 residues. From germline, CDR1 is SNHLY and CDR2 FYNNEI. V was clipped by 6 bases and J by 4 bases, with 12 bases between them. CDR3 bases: TGTGCCAGCAGACGAGAGGGCAGCTATGGCTACACCTTC. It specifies CASRREGSYGYTF.

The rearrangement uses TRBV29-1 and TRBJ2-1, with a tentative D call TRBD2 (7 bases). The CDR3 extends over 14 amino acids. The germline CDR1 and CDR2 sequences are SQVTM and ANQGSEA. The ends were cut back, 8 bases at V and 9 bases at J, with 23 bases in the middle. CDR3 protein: CSTWGGGAHSEQFF. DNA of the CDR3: TGCAGCACCTGGGGAGGGGGGGCTCATAGTGAGCAGTTCTTC.

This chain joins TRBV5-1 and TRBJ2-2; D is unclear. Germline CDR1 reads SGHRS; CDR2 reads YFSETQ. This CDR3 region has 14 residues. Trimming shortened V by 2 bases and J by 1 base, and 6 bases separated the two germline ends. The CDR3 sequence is CASSLSGNTGELFF. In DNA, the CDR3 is TGCGCCAGCAGCTTATCAGGGAACACCGGGGAGCTGTTTTTT. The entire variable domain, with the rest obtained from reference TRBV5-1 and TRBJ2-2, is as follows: KAGVTQTPRYLIKTRGQQVTLSCSPISGHRSVSWYQQTPGQGLQFLFEYFSETQRNKGNFPGRFSGRQFSNSRSEMNVSTLELGDSALYLCASSLSGNTGELFFGEGSRLTVL.

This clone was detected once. The CDR3 spells CASSPPTGQGVRTQYF. CDR3 DNA: TGTGCCAGCTCACCACCGACGGGACAGGGGGTTCGGACGCAGTATTTT. The chain combines TRBV18 with TRBJ2-3; TRBD1 matches 11 bases. This CDR3 region has 16 residues. The V gene's germline CDR1 is KGHSH and CDR2 LQKENI. The trim removed 0 bases at V and 9 bases at J, leaving 8 bases unmatched.

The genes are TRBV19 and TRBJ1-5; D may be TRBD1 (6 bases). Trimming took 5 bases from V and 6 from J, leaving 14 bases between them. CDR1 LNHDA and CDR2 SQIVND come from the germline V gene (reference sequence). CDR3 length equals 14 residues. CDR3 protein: CASSSGGRGQPQHF. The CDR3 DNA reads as TGTGCCAGTAGTTCCGGGGGGCGAGGTCAGCCCCAGCATTTT.

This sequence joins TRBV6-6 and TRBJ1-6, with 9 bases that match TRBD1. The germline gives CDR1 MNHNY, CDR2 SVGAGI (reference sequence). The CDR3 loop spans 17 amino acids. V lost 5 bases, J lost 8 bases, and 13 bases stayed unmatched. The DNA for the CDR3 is TGTGCCAGCAGTCTCCAATGGGGACAGGGAGTTGATTCACCCCTCCACTTT. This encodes CASSLQWGQGVDSPLHF.

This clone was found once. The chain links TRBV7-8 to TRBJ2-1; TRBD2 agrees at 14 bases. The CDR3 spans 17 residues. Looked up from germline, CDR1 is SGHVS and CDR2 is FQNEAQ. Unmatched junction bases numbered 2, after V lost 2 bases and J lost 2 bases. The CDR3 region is CASSLMTSGGAYNEQFF. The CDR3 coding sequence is TGTGCCAGCAGCTTAATGACTAGCGGGGGGGCCTACAATGAGCAGTTCTTC.

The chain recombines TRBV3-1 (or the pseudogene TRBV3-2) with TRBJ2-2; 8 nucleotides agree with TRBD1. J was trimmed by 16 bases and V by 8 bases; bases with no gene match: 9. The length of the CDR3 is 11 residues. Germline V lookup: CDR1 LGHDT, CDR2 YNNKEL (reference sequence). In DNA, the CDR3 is TGTGCCAGCGTCGCAGGGGGCAAGTCGTTTTTT. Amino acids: CASVAGGKSFF.

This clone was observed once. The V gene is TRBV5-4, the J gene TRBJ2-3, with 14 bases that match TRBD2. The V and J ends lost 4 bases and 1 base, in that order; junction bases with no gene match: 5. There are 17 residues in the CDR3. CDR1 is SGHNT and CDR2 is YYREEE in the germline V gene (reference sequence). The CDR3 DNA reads TGTGCCAGCAGCCCCGGACTAGCGGGGGGCCGCACAGATACGCAGTATTTT. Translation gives CASSPGLAGGRTDTQYF.

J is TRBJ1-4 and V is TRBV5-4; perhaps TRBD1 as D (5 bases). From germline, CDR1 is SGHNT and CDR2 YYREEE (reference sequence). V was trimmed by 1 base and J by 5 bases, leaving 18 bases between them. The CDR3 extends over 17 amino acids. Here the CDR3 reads CASSLLLRTGGNEKLFF. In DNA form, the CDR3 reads TGTGCCAGCAGCTTGCTTCTACGCACGGGGGGAAATGAAAAACTGTTTTTT. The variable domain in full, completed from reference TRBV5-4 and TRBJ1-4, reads ETGVTQSPTHLIKTRGQQVTLRCSSQSGHNTVSWYQQALGQGPQFIFQYYREEENGRGNFPPRFSGLQFPNYSSELNVNALELDDSALYLCASSLLLRTGGNEKLFFGSGTQLSVL.

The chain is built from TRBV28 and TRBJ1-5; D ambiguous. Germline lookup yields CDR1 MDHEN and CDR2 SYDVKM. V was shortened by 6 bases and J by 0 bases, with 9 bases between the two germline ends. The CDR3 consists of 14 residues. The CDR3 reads CASRLTNSNQPQHF. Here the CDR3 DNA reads TGTGCCAGCAGACTGACAAATAGCAATCAGCCCCAGCATTTT. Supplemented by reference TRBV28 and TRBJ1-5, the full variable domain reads DVKVTQSSRYLVKRTGEKVFLECVQDMDHENMFWYRQDPGLGLRLIYFSYDVKMKEKGDIPEGYSVSREKKERFSLILESASTNQTSMYLCASRLTNSNQPQHFGDGTRLSIL.

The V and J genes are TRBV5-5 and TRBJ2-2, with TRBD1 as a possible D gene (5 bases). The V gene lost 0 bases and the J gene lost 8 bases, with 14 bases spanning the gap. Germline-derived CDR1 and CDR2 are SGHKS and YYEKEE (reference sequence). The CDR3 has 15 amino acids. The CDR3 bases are TGTGCCAGCAGCTTGGAGAGGACATCCCGGGGGGAGCTGTTTTTT. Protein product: CASSLERTSRGELFF.

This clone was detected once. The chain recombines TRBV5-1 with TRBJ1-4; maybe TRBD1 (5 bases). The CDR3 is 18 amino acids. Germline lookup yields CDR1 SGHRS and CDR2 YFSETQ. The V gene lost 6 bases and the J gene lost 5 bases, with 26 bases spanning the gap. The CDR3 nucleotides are TGCGCCAGCATGTTAACTCCCCCCGACAGCAACACAAATGAAAAACTGTTTTTT. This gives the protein CASMLTPPDSNTNEKLFF.

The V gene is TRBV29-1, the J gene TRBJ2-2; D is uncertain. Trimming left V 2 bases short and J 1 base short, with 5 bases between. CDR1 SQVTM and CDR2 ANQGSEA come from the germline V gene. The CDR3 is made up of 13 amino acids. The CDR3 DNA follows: TGCAGCGTTGAAAAGCAGAACACCGGGGAGCTGTTTTTT. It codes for CSVEKQNTGELFF.

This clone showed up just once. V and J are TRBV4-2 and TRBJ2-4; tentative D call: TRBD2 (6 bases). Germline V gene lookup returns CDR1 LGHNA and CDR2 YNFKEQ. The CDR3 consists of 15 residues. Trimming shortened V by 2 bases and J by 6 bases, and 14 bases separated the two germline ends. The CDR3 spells CASSQPAGTGNIQYF. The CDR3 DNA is TGTGCCAGCAGCCAACCCGCGGGGACGGGAAACATTCAGTACTTC.

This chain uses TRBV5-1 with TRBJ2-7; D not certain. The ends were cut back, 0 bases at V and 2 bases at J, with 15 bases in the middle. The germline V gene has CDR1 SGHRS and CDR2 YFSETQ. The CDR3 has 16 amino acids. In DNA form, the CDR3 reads TGCGCCAGCAGCTTGGGAGGTAGCTTGTTGGCCTACGAGCAGTACTTC. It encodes CASSLGGSLLAYEQYF.

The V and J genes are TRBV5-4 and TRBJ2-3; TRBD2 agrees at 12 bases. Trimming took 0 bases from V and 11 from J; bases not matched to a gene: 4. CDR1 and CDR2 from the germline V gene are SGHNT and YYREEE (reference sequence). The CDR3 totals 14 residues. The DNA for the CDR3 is TGTGCCAGCAGCTTGGAGGCTAGCGGGGGGGGGCAGTATTTT. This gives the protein CASSLEASGGGQYF. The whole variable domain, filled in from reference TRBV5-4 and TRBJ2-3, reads ETGVTQSPTHLIKTRGQQVTLRCSSQSGHNTVSWYQQALGQGPQFIFQYYREEENGRGNFPPRFSGLQFPNYSSELNVNALELDDSALYLCASSLEASGGGQYFGPGTRLTVL.

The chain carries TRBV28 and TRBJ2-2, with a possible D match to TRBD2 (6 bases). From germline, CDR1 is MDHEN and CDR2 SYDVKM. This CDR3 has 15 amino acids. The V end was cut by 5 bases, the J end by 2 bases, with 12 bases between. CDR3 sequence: CASSPWRANTGELFF. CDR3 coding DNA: TGTGCCAGCAGTCCCTGGAGGGCTAACACCGGGGAGCTGTTTTTT.

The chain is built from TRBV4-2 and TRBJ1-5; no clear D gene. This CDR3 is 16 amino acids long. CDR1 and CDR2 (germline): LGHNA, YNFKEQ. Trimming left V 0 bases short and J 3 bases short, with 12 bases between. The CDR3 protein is CASSQESSFYNQPQHF. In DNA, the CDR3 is TGTGCCAGCAGCCAAGAGAGCTCGTTCTACAATCAGCCCCAGCATTTT.

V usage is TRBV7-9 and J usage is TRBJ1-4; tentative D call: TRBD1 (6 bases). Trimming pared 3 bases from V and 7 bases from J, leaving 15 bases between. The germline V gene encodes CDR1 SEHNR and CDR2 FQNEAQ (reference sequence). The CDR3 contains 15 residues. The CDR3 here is CASSFGRGAFEKLFF. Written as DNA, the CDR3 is TGTGCCAGCAGCTTCGGGCGGGGGGCTTTTGAAAAACTGTTTTTT. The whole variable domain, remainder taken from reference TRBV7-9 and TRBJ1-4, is DTGVSQNPRHKITKRGQNVTFRCDPISEHNRLYWYRQTLGQGPEFLTYFQNEAQLEKSRLLSDRFSAERPKGSFSTLEIQRTEQGDSAMYLCASSFGRGAFEKLFFGSGTQLSVL.

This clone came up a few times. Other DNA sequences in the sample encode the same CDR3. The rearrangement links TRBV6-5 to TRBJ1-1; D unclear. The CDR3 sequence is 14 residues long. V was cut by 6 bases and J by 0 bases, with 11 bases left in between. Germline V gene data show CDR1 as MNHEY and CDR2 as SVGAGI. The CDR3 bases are TGTGCCAGCAGCCGGAGCACATTGAACACTGAAGCTTTCTTT. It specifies CASSRSTLNTEAFF.

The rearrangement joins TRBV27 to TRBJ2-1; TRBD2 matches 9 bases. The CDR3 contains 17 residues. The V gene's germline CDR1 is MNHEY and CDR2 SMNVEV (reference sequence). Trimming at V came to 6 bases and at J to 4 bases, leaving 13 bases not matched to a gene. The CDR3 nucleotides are TGTGCCAGCAGCCCGCGACGGCCTAGCGGGGAATACAATGAGCAGTTCTTC. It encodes CASSPRRPSGEYNEQFF.

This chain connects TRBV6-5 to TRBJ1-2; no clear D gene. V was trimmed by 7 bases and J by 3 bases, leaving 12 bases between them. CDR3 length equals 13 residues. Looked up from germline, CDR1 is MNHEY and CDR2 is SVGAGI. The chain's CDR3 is CASNNPADYGYTF. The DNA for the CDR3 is TGTGCCAGCAATAACCCGGCGGACTATGGCTACACCTTC.

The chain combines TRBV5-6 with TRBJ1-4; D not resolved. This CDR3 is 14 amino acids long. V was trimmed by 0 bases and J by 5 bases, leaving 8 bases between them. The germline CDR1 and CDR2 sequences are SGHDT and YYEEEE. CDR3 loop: CASSLAERNEKLFF. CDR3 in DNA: TGTGCCAGCAGCTTGGCAGAAAGAAATGAAAAACTGTTTTTT.

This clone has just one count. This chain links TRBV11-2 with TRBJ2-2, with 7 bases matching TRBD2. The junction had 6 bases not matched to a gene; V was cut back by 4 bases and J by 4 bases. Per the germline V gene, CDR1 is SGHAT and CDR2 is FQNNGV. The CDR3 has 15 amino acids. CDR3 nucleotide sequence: TGTGCCAGCAGCTATGAACTAGCGCTCACCGGGGAGCTGTTTTTT. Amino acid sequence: CASSYELALTGELFF.

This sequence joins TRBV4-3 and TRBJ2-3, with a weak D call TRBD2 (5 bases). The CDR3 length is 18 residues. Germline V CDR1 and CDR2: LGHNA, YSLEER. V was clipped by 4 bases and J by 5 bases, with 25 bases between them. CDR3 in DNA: TGCGCCAGCAGCCTAAGAGGCTCCCCCTCGGGGTCAGTAGATACGCAGTATTTT. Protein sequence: CASSLRGSPSGSVDTQYF.

As DNA, the CDR3 is TGTGCCAGCAGCTTGTTCGGGGGACAGCGTGCATACGAGCAGTACTTC. Residues: CASSLFGGQRAYEQYF. The rearrangement links TRBV5-6 to TRBJ2-7; D might be TRBD1 (7 bases). V shed 1 base and J shed 4 bases, with 18 bases lying between them. CDR1 and CDR2 from the germline V gene are SGHDT and YYEEEE. The CDR3 loop spans 16 amino acids.